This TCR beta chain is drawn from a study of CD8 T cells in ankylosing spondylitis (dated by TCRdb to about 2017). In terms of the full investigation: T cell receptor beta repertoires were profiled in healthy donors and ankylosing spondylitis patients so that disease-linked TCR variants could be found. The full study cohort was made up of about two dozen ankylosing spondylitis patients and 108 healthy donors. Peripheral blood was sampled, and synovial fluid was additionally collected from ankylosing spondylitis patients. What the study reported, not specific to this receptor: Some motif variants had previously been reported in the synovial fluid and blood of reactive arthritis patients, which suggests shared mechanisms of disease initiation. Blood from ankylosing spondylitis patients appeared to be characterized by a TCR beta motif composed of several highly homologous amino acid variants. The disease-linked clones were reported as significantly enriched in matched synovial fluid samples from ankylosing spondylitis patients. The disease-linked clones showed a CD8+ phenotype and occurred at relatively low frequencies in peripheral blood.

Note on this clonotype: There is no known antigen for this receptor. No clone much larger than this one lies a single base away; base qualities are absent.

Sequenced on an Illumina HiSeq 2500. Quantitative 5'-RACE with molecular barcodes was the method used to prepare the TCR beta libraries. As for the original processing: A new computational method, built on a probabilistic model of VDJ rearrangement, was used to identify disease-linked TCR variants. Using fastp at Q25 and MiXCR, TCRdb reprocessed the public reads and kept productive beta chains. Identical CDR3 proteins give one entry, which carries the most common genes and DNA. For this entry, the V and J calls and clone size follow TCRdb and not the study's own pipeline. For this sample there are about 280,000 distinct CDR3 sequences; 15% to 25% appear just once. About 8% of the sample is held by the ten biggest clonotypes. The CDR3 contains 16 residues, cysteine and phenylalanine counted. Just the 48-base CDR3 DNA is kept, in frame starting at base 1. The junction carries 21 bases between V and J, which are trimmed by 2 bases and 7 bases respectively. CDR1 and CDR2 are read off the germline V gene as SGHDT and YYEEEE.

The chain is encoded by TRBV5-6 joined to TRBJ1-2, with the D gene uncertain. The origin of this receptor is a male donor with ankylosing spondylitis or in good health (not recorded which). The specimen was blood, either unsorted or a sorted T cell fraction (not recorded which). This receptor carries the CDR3 CASSFGTTVKPGGYTF. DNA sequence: TGTGCCAGCAGCTTTGGAACTACGGTAAAACCTGGTGGCTACACCTTC.